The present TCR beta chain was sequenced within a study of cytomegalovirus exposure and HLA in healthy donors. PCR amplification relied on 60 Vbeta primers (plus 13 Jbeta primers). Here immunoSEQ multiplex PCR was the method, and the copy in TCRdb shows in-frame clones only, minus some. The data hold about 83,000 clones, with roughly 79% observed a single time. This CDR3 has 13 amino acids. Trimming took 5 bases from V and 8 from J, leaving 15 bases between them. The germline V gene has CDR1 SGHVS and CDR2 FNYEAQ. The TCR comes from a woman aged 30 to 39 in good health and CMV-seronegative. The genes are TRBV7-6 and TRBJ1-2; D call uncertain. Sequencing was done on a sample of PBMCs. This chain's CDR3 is CASSLGPGGGYTF. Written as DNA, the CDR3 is TGTGCCAGCAGCCTAGGGCCAGGAGGAGGCTACACCTTC.